The 2 T cell receptor beta chains given below trace back to one sample, sequenced in a study of blood T cell repertoires in COVID-19 (dated by TCRdb to about 2020). Libraries were built with the immunoSEQ multiplex PCR assay. TCRdb limited this immuneACCESS table to in-frame rearrangements with V and J called. A share of clones is missing; checked studies link under half to unresolved V genes, and the rest is unexplained. This sample lists 250,000 to 300,000 clones; about 88% were detected once. Jointly, the top ten make up less than 8.5% of the sample. The sample taken for sequencing was PBMCs or T cells enriched from blood (not recorded which). Every receptor here comes from a woman aged 45-59 years who had been exposed to COVID-19.

The chain is built from TRBV3-1 (or the pseudogene TRBV3-2) and TRBJ2-1; 7 nucleotides line up with TRBD2. CDR3 length: 15 residues. The germline V gene has CDR1 LGHDT and CDR2 YNNKEL (reference sequence). V trimming: 10 bases; J trimming: 1 base; junction bases outside the gene matches: 10. The CDR3 nucleotides are TGTGCCACCCGCGGGAGCGGGGTGTCCTACAATGAGCAGTTCTTC. It translates to CATRGSGVSYNEQFF.

The chain links TRBV6-5 to TRBJ1-6; no reliable D call. The CDR3 is made up of 14 amino acids. The ends were cut back, 5 bases at V and 8 bases at J, with 13 bases in the middle. Looked up from germline, CDR1 is MNHEY and CDR2 is SVGAGI. In nucleotides, the CDR3 is TGTGCCAGCAGTCTTATTTTCGCGGATTCACCCCTCCACTTT. Protein product: CASSLIFADSPLHF.